These T cell receptor beta chains were read from a single sample in a study of CD8+ T cells in alopecia areata. Sequencing used immunoSEQ multiplex PCR; TCRdb keeps in-frame clones, though not all of them. The table lists more than 95,000 clones, 35% to 45% of them singletons. What was sequenced was CD4+ T cells sorted from blood. These receptors all come from a human donor with alopecia areata. CDR3s include the opening cysteine and the closing phenylalanine or tryptophan. The D gene is left open where the match is weak. Clone size, where shown, is once, few, many, or a class for clones that have expanded.

J: TRBJ1-2
size: few
D: TRBD1
V: TRBV15
DNA: TGTGCCACCAGCAGAATACAGGGGTTTGGCTACACCTTC
CDR3: CATSRIQGFGYTF

J: TRBJ1-2
size: .
D: .
V: TRBV9
DNA: TGTGCCAGCAGCGTAAAGGGGACAAGCTATGGCTACACCTTC
CDR3: CASSVKGTSYGYTF

J: TRBJ2-1
size: .
D: .
V: TRBV21-1
DNA: TGTGCCAGCATACCACAGAGGGGGGCGGCTAATGAGCAGTTCTTC
CDR3: CASIPQRGAANEQFF

J: TRBJ2-3
size: .
D: .
V: TRBV2
DNA: TGTGCCAGCAGCTCCAATACGCAGTATTTT
CDR3: CASSSNTQYF

J: TRBJ1-1
size: few
D: .
V: TRBV7-6
DNA: TGTGCCAGCAGCTTAGATTTGGGGGGCTTAGCTTTCTTT
CDR3: CASSLDLGGLAFF

J: TRBJ2-3
size: .
D: TRBD2
V: TRBV28
DNA: TGTGCCAGCAGTCCCCCCATGGCGGGAGTGGATACGCAGTATTTT
CDR3: CASSPPMAGVDTQYF

J: TRBJ2-5
size: few
D: .
V: TRBV28
DNA: TGTGCCAGCAGCTTTTCAATGGAGACCCAGTACTTC
CDR3: CASSFSMETQYF

J: TRBJ2-6
size: .
D: TRBD2
V: TRBV7-2
DNA: TGTGCCAGCCGCAGACTAGCGGGAGCTCGATCCTCTGGGGCCAACGTCCTGACTTTC
CDR3: CASRRLAGARSSGANVLTF

J: TRBJ2-3
size: few
D: .
V: TRBV7-2
DNA: TGTGCCAGCAGCTTAGTATCCTCAGGCGCAGATACGCAGTATTTT
CDR3: CASSLVSSGADTQYF

J: TRBJ2-7
size: .
D: TRBD1
V: TRBV11-2
DNA: TGTGCCAGCAGGTCTAACTTGGGGACAGGGGGCACCTACGAGCAGTACTTC
CDR3: CASRSNLGTGGTYEQYF

J: TRBJ1-1
size: once
D: TRBD1
V: TRBV29-1
DNA: TGCAGCGAGGACAGGGGGCTGGGGACTGAAGCTTTCTTT
CDR3: CSEDRGLGTEAFF

J: TRBJ2-7
size: few
D: TRBD1
V: TRBV28
DNA: TGTGCCAGCAGTCTCCATGGAAGGGGGCGCTACGAGCAGTACTTC
CDR3: CASSLHGRGRYEQYF

J: TRBJ1-5
size: .
D: .
V: TRBV6-5
DNA: TGTGCCAGCAGCCGTACAGGGTTCGGACAGCCCCAGCATTTT
CDR3: CASSRTGFGQPQHF

J: TRBJ2-5
size: .
D: .
V: TRBV18
DNA: TGTGCCAGCTCACCACCGACGGCAGAGACCCAGTACTTC
CDR3: CASSPPTAETQYF

J: TRBJ2-5
size: .
D: .
V: TRBV5-1
DNA: TGCGCCAGCAGCTTGGGCGGCGGTGGGACCCAGTACTTC
CDR3: CASSLGGGGTQYF

J: TRBJ2-5
size: .
D: .
V: TRBV29-1
DNA: TGCAGCCATGAACGGGGCGCGGAGACCCAGTACTTC
CDR3: CSHERGAETQYF